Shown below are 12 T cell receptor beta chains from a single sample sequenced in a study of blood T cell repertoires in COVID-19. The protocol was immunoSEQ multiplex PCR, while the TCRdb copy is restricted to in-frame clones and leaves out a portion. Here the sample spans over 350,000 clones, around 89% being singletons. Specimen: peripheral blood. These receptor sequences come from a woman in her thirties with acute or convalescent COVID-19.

The CDR3 coding sequence is TGCGCCAGCAGCTTGAGCCCAAATACCTACGAGCAGTACTTC. As protein: CASSLSPNTYEQYF. The chain combines TRBV5-1 with TRBJ2-7; no definite D call. The V gene lost 1 base and the J gene lost 2 bases, with 10 bases spanning the gap. CDR3 size: 14 residues. The germline V gene encodes CDR1 SGHRS and CDR2 YFSETQ.

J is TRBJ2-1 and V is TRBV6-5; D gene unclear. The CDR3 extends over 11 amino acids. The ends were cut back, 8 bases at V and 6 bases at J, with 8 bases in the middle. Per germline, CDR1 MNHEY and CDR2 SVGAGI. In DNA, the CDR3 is TGTGCCAGCTCGAGGCCCAATGAGCAGTTCTTC. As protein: CASSRPNEQFF.

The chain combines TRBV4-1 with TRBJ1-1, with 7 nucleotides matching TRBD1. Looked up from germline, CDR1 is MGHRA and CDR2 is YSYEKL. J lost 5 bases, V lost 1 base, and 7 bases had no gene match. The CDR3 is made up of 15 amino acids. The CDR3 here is CASSQVLNRGTEAFF. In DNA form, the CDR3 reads TGCGCCAGCAGCCAAGTTCTCAACAGGGGAACTGAAGCTTTCTTT.

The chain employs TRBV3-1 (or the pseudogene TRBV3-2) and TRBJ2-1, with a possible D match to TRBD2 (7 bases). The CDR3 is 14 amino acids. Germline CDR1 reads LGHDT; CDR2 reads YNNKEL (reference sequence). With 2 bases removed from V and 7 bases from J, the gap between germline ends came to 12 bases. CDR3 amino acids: CASSQWGGHNEQFF. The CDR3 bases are TGTGCCAGCAGCCAATGGGGGGGGCATAATGAGCAGTTCTTC.

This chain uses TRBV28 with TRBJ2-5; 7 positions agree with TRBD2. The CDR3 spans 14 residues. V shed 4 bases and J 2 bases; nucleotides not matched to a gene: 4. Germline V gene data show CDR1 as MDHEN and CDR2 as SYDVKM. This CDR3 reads CASSSRGKQETQYF. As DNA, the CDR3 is TGTGCCAGCAGTTCGCGGGGGAAGCAAGAGACCCAGTACTTC. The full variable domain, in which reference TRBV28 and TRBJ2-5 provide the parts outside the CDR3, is DVKVTQSSRYLVKRTGEKVFLECVQDMDHENMFWYRQDPGLGLRLIYFSYDVKMKEKGDIPEGYSVSREKKERFSLILESASTNQTSMYLCASSSRGKQETQYFGPGTRLLVL.

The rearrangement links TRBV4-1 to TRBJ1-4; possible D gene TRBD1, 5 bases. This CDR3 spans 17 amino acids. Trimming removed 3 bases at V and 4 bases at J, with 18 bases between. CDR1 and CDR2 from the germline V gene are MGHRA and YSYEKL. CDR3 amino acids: CASSHREGLDYNEKLFF. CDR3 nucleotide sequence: TGCGCCAGCAGCCACAGGGAGGGGCTGGATTATAATGAAAAACTGTTTTTT.

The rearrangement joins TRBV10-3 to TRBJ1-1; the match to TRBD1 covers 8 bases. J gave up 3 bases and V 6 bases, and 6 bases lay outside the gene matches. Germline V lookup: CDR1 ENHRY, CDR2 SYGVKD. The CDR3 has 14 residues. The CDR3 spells CAISRTGGDTEAFF. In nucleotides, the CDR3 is TGTGCCATCAGCAGAACAGGGGGTGACACTGAAGCTTTCTTT.

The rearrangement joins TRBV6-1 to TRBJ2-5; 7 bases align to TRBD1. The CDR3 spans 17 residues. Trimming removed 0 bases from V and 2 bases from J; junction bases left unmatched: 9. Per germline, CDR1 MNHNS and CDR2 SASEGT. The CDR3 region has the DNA TGTGCCAGCAGTGAAGCTGGGCGATCACAGGGGCAAGAGACCCAGTACTTC. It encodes CASSEAGRSQGQETQYF.

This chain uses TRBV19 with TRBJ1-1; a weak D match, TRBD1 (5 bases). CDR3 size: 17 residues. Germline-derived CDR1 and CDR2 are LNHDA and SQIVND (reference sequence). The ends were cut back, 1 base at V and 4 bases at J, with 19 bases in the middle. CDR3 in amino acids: CASSIGRGGDPRTEAFF. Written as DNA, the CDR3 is TGTGCCAGTAGTATAGGCCGGGGAGGGGACCCCCGCACTGAAGCTTTCTTT.

CDR3 in amino acids: CASSLLRGRGTDTQYF. CDR3 nucleotide sequence: TGTGCCAGCAGCTTATTGCGGGGAAGGGGCACAGATACGCAGTATTTT. The V and J genes are TRBV11-1 and TRBJ2-3, with D possibly matching TRBD2 (6 bases). Trimming took off 2 bases at V and 1 base at J, with 13 bases between the two ends. Germline V gene data show CDR1 as SGHAT and CDR2 as FQDESV (reference sequence). This CDR3 comprises 16 residues.

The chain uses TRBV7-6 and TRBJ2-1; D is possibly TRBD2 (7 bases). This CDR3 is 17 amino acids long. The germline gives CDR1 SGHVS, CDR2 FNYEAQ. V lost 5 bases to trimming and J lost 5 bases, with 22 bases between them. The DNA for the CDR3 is TGTGCCAGCAGCCCCTGGGCTGGGGGGGCCGGGGACAATGAGCAGTTCTTC. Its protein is CASSPWAGGAGDNEQFF. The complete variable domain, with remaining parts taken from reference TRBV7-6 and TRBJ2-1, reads GAGVSQSPRYKVTKRGQDVALRCDPISGHVSLYWYRQALGQGPEFLTYFNYEAQQDKSGLPNDRFSAERPEGSISTLTIQRTEQRDSAMYRCASSPWAGGAGDNEQFFGPGTRLTVL.

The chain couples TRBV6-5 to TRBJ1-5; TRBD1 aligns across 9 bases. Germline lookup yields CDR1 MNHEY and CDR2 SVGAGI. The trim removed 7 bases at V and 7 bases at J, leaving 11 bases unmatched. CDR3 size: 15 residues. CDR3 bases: TGTGCCAGCACCCGGGACAGGGAATGGTGGCAGCCCCAGCATTTT. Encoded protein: CASTRDREWWQPQHF.